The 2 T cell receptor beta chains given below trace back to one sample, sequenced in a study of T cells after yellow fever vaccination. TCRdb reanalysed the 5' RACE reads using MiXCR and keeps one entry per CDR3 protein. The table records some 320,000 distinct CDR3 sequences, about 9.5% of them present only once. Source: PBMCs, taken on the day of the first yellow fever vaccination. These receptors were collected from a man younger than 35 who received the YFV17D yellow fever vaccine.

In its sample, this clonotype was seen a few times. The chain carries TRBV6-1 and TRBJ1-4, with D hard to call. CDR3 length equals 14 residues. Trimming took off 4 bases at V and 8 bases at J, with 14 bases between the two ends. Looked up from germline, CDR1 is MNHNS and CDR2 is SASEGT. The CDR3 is CASSGSLVLEKLFF. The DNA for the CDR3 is TGTGCCAGCAGTGGCAGTCTTGTACTGGAAAAACTGTTTTTT.

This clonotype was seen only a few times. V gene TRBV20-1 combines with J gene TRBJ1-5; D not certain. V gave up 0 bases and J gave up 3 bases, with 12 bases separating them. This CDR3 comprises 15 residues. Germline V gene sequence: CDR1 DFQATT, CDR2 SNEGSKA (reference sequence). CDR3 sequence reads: CSARDPIQYNQPQHF. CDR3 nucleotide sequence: TGCAGTGCTAGAGACCCCATCCAGTACAATCAGCCCCAGCATTTT.